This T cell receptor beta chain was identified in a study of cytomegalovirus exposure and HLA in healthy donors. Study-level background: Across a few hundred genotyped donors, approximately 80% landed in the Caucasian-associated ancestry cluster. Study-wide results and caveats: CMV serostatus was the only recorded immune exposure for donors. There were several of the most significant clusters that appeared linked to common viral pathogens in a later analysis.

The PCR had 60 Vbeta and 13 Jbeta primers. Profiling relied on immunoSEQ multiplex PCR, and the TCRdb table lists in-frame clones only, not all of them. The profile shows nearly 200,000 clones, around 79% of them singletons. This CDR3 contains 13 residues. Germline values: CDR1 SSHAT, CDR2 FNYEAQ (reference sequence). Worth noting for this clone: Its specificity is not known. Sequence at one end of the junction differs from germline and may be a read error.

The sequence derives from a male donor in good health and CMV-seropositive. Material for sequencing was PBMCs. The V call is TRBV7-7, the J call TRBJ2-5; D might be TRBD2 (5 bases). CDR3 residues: CASSFSGEETQYF. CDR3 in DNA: TGTGCTAGCAGCTTTAGTGGGGAGGAGACCCAGTACTTC.